This TCR beta chain emerged from a study of CD8+ T cells in alopecia areata. For the study at large: Treated patients took oral tofacitinib at 5 to 10 mg twice daily.

From alopecia areata patients, lesional scalp punch biopsies and peripheral blood were collected. Extraction of RNA preceded its reverse transcription into cDNA, which served as the sequencing template. Sequenced by immunoSEQ multiplex PCR; TCRdb stores in-frame clones only, minus some. This table has roughly 150,000 clones, roughly 53% appearing once. Trimming stripped 5 bases from V and 6 bases from J, with 14 bases between. This CDR3 has 14 amino acids. CDR1 and CDR2 from the germline V gene are SGHTA and FQGNSA. This clone showed up just a few times. Its cognate antigen is unknown. Findings of the study overall: Higher clonality was seen in lesional scalp than in normal scalp, especially in alopecia totalis/universalis.

The rearrangement uses TRBV7-2 and TRBJ2-1; D is unresolved. This receptor was taken from a human donor with alopecia areata. The sample here was CD4+ T cells sorted from blood, taken at week 0. CDR3 residues: CASSPQATTNEQFF. The CDR3 nucleotides read TGTGCCAGCAGCCCCCAGGCTACCACCAATGAGCAGTTCTTC.